These 18 T cell receptor beta chains came from one sample sequenced in a study of cytomegalovirus exposure and HLA in healthy donors. The PCR was carried out with 60 Vbeta primers and 13 Jbeta primers. Data came from immunoSEQ multiplex PCR; TCRdb stores just in-frame clones and leaves some out. The data show almost 200,000 clones, roughly 85% seen once. Sequencing input: PBMCs. The receptors come from a woman in her 30s in good health and CMV-seropositive.

The rearrangement joins TRBV19 to TRBJ2-7, with D possibly matching TRBD2 (5 bases). V shed 0 bases and J shed 3 bases, with 12 bases lying between them. The CDR3 covers 15 residues. Germline values: CDR1 LNHDA, CDR2 SQIVND (reference sequence). CDR3 residues: CASSIEPGRDYEQYF. In DNA, the CDR3 is TGTGCCAGTAGTATAGAACCCGGACGGGACTACGAGCAGTACTTC.

This sequence joins TRBV15 and TRBJ1-2; TRBD1 matches at 7 bases. CDR1 LNHNV and CDR2 YYDKDF come from the germline V gene (reference sequence). V shed 0 bases, J shed 4 bases, and the junction held 11 bases outside the gene matches. This CDR3 spans 17 amino acids. This chain's CDR3 is CATSRDFQLGQLYGYTF. As DNA, the CDR3 is TGTGCCACCAGCAGAGATTTCCAGTTGGGACAGCTCTATGGCTACACCTTC.

The genes are TRBV11-2 and TRBJ2-3; possible D gene TRBD2, 5 bases. This CDR3 spans 15 amino acids. Germline assignment: CDR1 SGHAT and CDR2 FQNNGV. Deletions cut 6 bases from V and 3 bases from J, with 16 bases between. This CDR3 reads CASRIGGRATDTQYF. In nucleotides, the CDR3 is TGTGCCAGCAGGATCGGTGGGAGAGCGACAGATACGCAGTATTTT.

This sequence joins TRBV13 and TRBJ2-7, with 9 bases matching TRBD2. Germline V gene lookup returns CDR1 PRHDT and CDR2 FYEKMQ (reference sequence). This CDR3 has 15 residues. J lost 5 bases, V lost 4 bases, and 9 bases had no gene match. The CDR3 loop reads CASSSRSGGPDEQYF. The CDR3 DNA reads TGTGCCAGCAGCTCGCGGAGCGGGGGGCCGGACGAGCAGTACTTC. Looking up the rest from reference TRBV13 and TRBJ2-7 gives the full variable domain: AAGVIQSPRHLIKEKRETATLKCYPIPRHDTVYWYQQGPGQDPQFLISFYEKMQSDKGSIPDRFSAQQFSDYHSELNMSSLELGDSALYFCASSSRSGGPDEQYFGPGTRLTVT.

V is TRBV5-4 and J is TRBJ2-1; 10 bases fit TRBD1. The CDR3 runs 15 residues. Trimming removed 4 bases from V and 4 bases from J; junction bases left unmatched: 5. The germline V gene has CDR1 SGHNT and CDR2 YYREEE (reference sequence). The CDR3 bases are TGTGCCAGCAGCCTGGACAGGGGGATGTACAATGAGCAGTTCTTC. It translates to CASSLDRGMYNEQFF.

This chain uses TRBV9 with TRBJ1-1, with TRBD1 matching 9 bases. The trim removed 4 bases at V and 1 base at J, leaving 11 bases unmatched. Germline CDR1 and CDR2: SGDLS and YYNGEE. CDR3 length: 17 residues. The CDR3, as DNA: TGTGCCAGCAGCCCAACTACAGGGGGCGCAGGGAACACTGAAGCTTTCTTT. Its protein is CASSPTTGGAGNTEAFF.

V gene TRBV18 combines with J gene TRBJ2-7, with D possibly matching TRBD2 (5 bases). Germline loops: CDR1 KGHSH, CDR2 LQKENI. The CDR3 runs 15 residues. The V end lost 2 bases, the J end lost 5 bases, and 16 bases lay between the germline ends. The CDR3 DNA follows: TGTGCCAGCTCACCAGGACCCCCGGGGTCCCACGAGCAGTACTTC. This translates into CASSPGPPGSHEQYF.

The chain joins TRBV5-1 to TRBJ2-7, with 9 bases matching TRBD1. There are 14 residues in the CDR3. Looked up from germline, CDR1 is SGHRS and CDR2 is YFSETQ. The V gene end was trimmed by 4 bases and the J gene end by 4 bases; junction bases not matched to a gene: 6. CDR3 sequence: CASSITGGGYEQYF. CDR3 nucleotides: TGCGCCAGCAGCATCACAGGGGGCGGATACGAGCAGTACTTC.

V usage is TRBV12-5 and J usage is TRBJ1-2, with D possibly TRBD1 on 5 matching bases. In germline, CDR1 is LGHNT, CDR2 FRNRAP. The V end was cut by 0 bases, the J end by 4 bases, with 18 bases between. This CDR3 spans 17 amino acids. The CDR3 here is CASGLVLGQGLSYGYTF. Here the CDR3 DNA reads TGTGCTAGTGGTTTGGTATTGGGTCAGGGTCTTTCCTATGGCTACACCTTC.

The chain recombines TRBV7-9 with TRBJ2-7; the D gene is possibly TRBD2 (7 bases). Germline V gene lookup returns CDR1 SEHNR and CDR2 FQNEAQ (reference sequence). This CDR3 comprises 14 residues. With 5 bases removed from V and 6 bases from J, the gap between germline ends came to 17 bases. The DNA for the CDR3 is TGTGCCAGCAGCAATCTCGGGGGGCCTGGCGAGCAGTACTTC. Encoded protein: CASSNLGGPGEQYF.

The chain couples TRBV5-4 to TRBJ2-1, with TRBD2 matching over 8 bases. Germline V CDR1 and CDR2: SGHNT, YYREEE (reference sequence). Germline trimming cut 4 bases from V and 9 bases from J; bases unmatched to any gene: 9. The CDR3 is 14 amino acids. The CDR3 bases are TGTGCCAGCAGCGTCGGACTAGCCCCCCGTGAGCAGTTCTTC. This codes for CASSVGLAPREQFF.

This clone occurred once. This chain links TRBV2 with TRBJ1-2; D perhaps matches TRBD1 (6 bases). The CDR3 extends over 12 amino acids. Germline V gives CDR1 SNHLY, CDR2 FYNNEI. V lost 4 bases and J lost 4, with 7 bases in between. The CDR3 loop is CASSVRGYGYTF. CDR3 sequence (DNA): TGTGCCAGCAGTGTCAGGGGCTATGGCTACACCTTC.

CDR3 region: CASSFLDSSYNEQFF. DNA for the CDR3: TGTGCCAGCAGTTTCCTGGACAGCTCCTACAATGAGCAGTTCTTC. V is TRBV27 and J is TRBJ2-1; a weak D match, TRBD1 (6 bases). Trimming pared 3 bases from V and 0 bases from J, leaving 9 bases between. CDR1 is MNHEY, CDR2 SMNVEV, per germline (reference sequence). The CDR3 is 15 residues long.

The rearrangement links TRBV7-9 to TRBJ1-5, with 7 positions matching TRBD1. The CDR3 has 19 residues. With 1 base clipped from V and 4 bases from J, the junction kept 16 bases outside the gene matches. The germline gives CDR1 SEHNR, CDR2 FQNEAQ (reference sequence). CDR3 loop: CASSLVNLRDRELNQPQHF. CDR3 DNA sequence: TGTGCCAGCAGCTTAGTGAATCTCCGGGACAGAGAACTTAATCAGCCCCAGCATTTT.

The chain uses TRBV2 and TRBJ2-1; maybe TRBD2 (6 bases). CDR3 length: 16 residues. The V end was cut by 6 bases, the J end by 6 bases, with 21 bases between. CDR1 is SNHLY, CDR2 FYNNEI, per germline. This CDR3 reads CASSLGLPRGTNEQFF. The CDR3 nucleotides read TGTGCCAGCAGCCTAGGACTACCCCGAGGAACCAATGAGCAGTTCTTC. The entire variable domain, with the rest obtained from reference TRBV2 and TRBJ2-1, is as follows: EPEVTQTPSHQVTQMGQEVILRCVPISNHLYFYWYRQILGQKVEFLVSFYNNEISEKSEIFDDQFSVERPDGSNFTLKIRSTKLEDSAMYFCASSLGLPRGTNEQFFGPGTRLTVL.

This sequence joins TRBV5-6 and TRBJ1-4, with D tentatively TRBD1 (6 bases). Germline CDR1 is SGHDT and CDR2 is YYEEEE. The V gene lost 0 bases and the J gene lost 11 bases, with 17 bases spanning the gap. The CDR3 spans 15 residues. CDR3 sequence reads: CASSLALQGRWKLFF. The DNA of the CDR3 is TGTGCCAGCAGCTTGGCCCTGCAGGGGCGATGGAAACTGTTTTTT.

The chain combines TRBV5-1 with TRBJ2-7; 10 bases agree with TRBD1. This CDR3 contains 15 residues. Germline CDR1 SGHRS, CDR2 YFSETQ. V was clipped by 5 bases and J by 0 bases; unmatched bases: 5. The CDR3, as DNA: TGCGCCAGCAGATCGGGACAGGGGAACTCCTACGAGCAGTACTTC. Its protein is CASRSGQGNSYEQYF.

The rearrangement joins TRBV29-1 to TRBJ1-1, with D possibly matching TRBD1 (6 bases). With 7 bases removed from V and 3 bases from J, the gap between germline ends came to 18 bases. Germline-derived CDR1 and CDR2 are SQVTM and ANQGSEA. The CDR3 totals 14 residues. CDR3 sequence: CSAINRARHTEAFF. CDR3 sequence (DNA): TGCAGCGCAATCAACAGGGCCCGGCACACTGAAGCTTTCTTT.